This entry features one T cell receptor (beta chain) sequence. The data originate from a study of blood T cell repertoires in COVID-19. Turning to the study itself: Collection of acute and convalescent COVID-19 samples took place in the United States, Italy and Spain. Sample material is recorded as cDNA or gDNA derived from T cells, B-cell-depleted T cells, or PBMCs.

Original methodology: The authors estimated nucleated cell counts from reference gene primer amplification. The data were produced by immunoSEQ multiplex PCR, yet TCRdb's version contains in-frame clones alone and is incomplete. Clone size and V and J calls were adopted from that table, with D and trimming inferred from the DNA. The repertoire holds 30,000 or so clones, with 82% as singletons. V lost 4 bases and J 2 bases, leaving 13 bases between the germline ends. Germline CDR1 LGHDT, CDR2 YNNKEL (reference sequence). The CDR3 spans 15 residues. The clonotype originates from an elderly man with active or convalescent COVID-19. The chain couples TRBV3-1 (or the pseudogene TRBV3-2) to TRBJ2-3, with D tentatively TRBD2 (5 bases). Sequenced: peripheral blood. CDR3 bases: TGTGCCAGCAGCCGCCCGGGGAGCCCCACAGATACGCAGTATTTT. Translated, it gives CASSRPGSPTDTQYF.